The rows below give T cell receptor beta chains drawn from one sample of a study of T cell responses to AZD1222 COVID-19 vaccine. Produced via immunoSEQ multiplex PCR; TCRdb's table is partial and in-frame only. The top ten clones hold roughly 6.2% of a sample with 150,000 to 200,000 clones, less than 95% of them seen once. Specimen: peripheral blood, collected 28 days after the second AZD1222 dose. These receptors originate from an adult who received the AZD1222 COVID-19 vaccine. CDR3s include the opening cysteine and the closing phenylalanine or tryptophan. Each record gives: clone size, V gene, J gene, D gene, CDR3 protein, CDR3 DNA. D genes are given only for firm matches. Not every row has a clone size; where given, it reads once, few, many or a size class.

>-|TRBV13|TRBJ2-7|TRBD1
CASSSYGQGLYEQYF
TGTGCCAGCAGCTCATACGGACAGGGACTCTACGAGCAGTACTTC
>few|TRBV9|TRBJ1-2|-
CASNAGYGYTF
TGTGCCAGCAATGCGGGCTATGGCTACACCTTC
>-|TRBV18|TRBJ2-5|-
CASSPGEETQYF
TGTGCCAGCTCACCAGGGGAGGAGACCCAGTACTTC
>-|TRBV28|TRBJ1-6|-
CASSRRTQSSYNSPLHF
TGTGCCAGCAGTCGAAGGACTCAGAGCTCCTATAATTCACCCCTCCACTTT
>-|TRBV11-2|TRBJ2-3|TRBD2
CASSSSGIDTDTQYF
TGTGCCAGCAGCTCTAGCGGGATAGACACAGATACGCAGTATTTT
>-|TRBV12-3/TRBV12-4|TRBJ1-2|-
CASSPGGHGHTF
TGTGCCAGCAGCCCCGGAGGACATGGGCACACCTTC
>-|TRBV18|TRBJ1-1|-
CASSPPSSNTEAFF
TGTGCCAGCTCACCACCCAGTTCGAACACTGAAGCTTTCTTT
>-|TRBV6-2/TRBV6-3|TRBJ1-1|TRBD1
CASSRDRRYTEAFF
TGTGCCAGCAGCCGGGACAGGCGTTACACTGAAGCTTTCTTT
>-|TRBV7-2|TRBJ1-2|-
CAGGVSNYGYTF
TGTGCCGGCGGAGTATCTAACTATGGCTACACCTTC
>-|TRBV29-1|TRBJ2-3|TRBD2
CSVLKGLQNTDTQYF
TGCAGCGTCCTTAAGGGACTACAAAACACAGATACGCAGTATTTT
>-|TRBV3-1/TRBV3-2|TRBJ2-7|-
CASSQGTAYEQYF
TGTGCCAGCAGCCAAGGGACAGCCTACGAGCAGTACTTC
>-|TRBV6-2/TRBV6-3|TRBJ1-6|-
CASSYVGVYGQLNSPLHF
TGTGCCAGCAGTTACGTGGGTGTCTACGGACAACTTAATTCACCCCTCCACTTT
>-|TRBV30|TRBJ1-2|-
CAWSPGASGYTF
TGTGCCTGGAGTCCGGGGGCGTCTGGCTACACCTTC
>once|TRBV24-1|TRBJ2-5|-
CATSDPTGFQETQYF
TGTGCCACCAGTGACCCGACAGGTTTTCAAGAGACCCAGTACTTC
>-|TRBV2|TRBJ1-5|-
CASSSPEDQPQHF
TGTGCCAGCAGTTCGCCAGAGGATCAGCCCCAGCATTTT
>-|TRBV30|TRBJ2-1|TRBD2
CAWRLFPSGPSYNEQFF
TGTGCCTGGAGGCTCTTCCCTAGCGGACCCTCCTACAATGAGCAGTTCTTC
>-|TRBV5-6|TRBJ1-2|-
CASSLSGTMGYGYTF
TGTGCCAGCAGCTTGTCCGGGACGATGGGTTATGGCTACACCTTC
>once|TRBV5-1|TRBJ2-1|TRBD2
CASSRAGTSDYNEQFF
TGCGCCAGCAGCCGGGCCGGGACTAGCGATTACAATGAGCAGTTCTTC
>-|TRBV5-8|TRBJ1-2|TRBD1
CASSLSRGLGYTF
TGTGCCAGCAGCTTATCCAGGGGGCTCGGCTACACCTTC
>-|TRBV10-3|TRBJ2-1|TRBD2
CATLPTSGVNNEQFF
TGTGCCACCCTCCCGACTAGCGGGGTTAACAATGAGCAGTTCTTC
>once|TRBV6-4|TRBJ1-2|-
CASSDSSEANYGYTF
TGTGCCAGCAGTGACTCGAGCGAAGCTAACTATGGCTACACCTTC
>-|TRBV5-6|TRBJ2-7|-
CASSSRTASGYSYEQYF
TGTGCCAGCAGCTCCCGGACAGCCAGCGGGTATTCATACGAGCAGTACTTC
>-|TRBV2|TRBJ1-2|-
CASSEQTVLYGYTF
TGTGCCAGCAGTGAACAGACAGTGCTTTATGGCTACACCTTC
>-|TRBV7-8|TRBJ2-7|-
CASSLVVWANRPEQYF
TGTGCCAGCAGCTTAGTCGTTTGGGCCAACCGACCGGAGCAGTACTTC
>-|TRBV19|TRBJ2-7|TRBD1
CASSIANRDRAYEQYF
TGTGCCAGTAGTATCGCCAACCGGGACAGGGCCTACGAGCAGTACTTC
>-|TRBV5-1|TRBJ2-1|TRBD2
CASSTTSGRAGEQFF
TGCGCCAGCAGCACGACTAGCGGGAGGGCCGGAGAGCAGTTCTTC
>-|TRBV28|TRBJ1-4|-
CASADEKLFF
TGTGCCAGCGCAGATGAAAAACTGTTTTTT
>-|TRBV4-2|TRBJ2-7|TRBD2
CASSQSRTSGNYEQYF
TGTGCCAGCAGCCAATCACGGACTAGCGGCAACTACGAGCAGTACTTC
>-|TRBV2|TRBJ1-2|TRBD1
CASSLRRDSNYGYTF
TGTGCCAGCAGTCTCCGTCGGGACAGCAACTATGGCTACACCTTC
>-|TRBV10-3|TRBJ1-5|TRBD1
CAISRQGGDQPQHF
TGTGCCATCAGTCGCCAAGGGGGCGATCAGCCCCAGCATTTT
>-|TRBV9|TRBJ1-6|TRBD1
CASSGQGRLNSPLHF
TGTGCCAGCAGCGGACAGGGGCGGCTGAATTCACCCCTCCACTTT
>-|TRBV18|TRBJ2-5|TRBD1
CASSPQGQGQETQYF
TGTGCCAGCTCACCCCAGGGACAGGGGCAAGAGACCCAGTACTTC
>-|TRBV7-8|TRBJ2-5|-
CASSRRIVLRGREQETQYF
TGTGCCAGCAGCCGACGGATCGTTCTAAGGGGCAGGGAACAAGAGACCCAGTACTTC
>-|TRBV18|TRBJ2-2|TRBD1
CASSLRPGQANTGELFF
TGTGCCAGCTCACTGAGACCGGGACAGGCCAACACCGGGGAGCTGTTTTTT
>-|TRBV3-1/TRBV3-2|TRBJ1-6|-
CASSQGLNNSPLHF
TGTGCCAGCAGCCAAGGGCTAAATAATTCACCCCTCCACTTT
>-|TRBV6-2/TRBV6-3|TRBJ2-3|TRBD2
CASSRLAGPDTQYF
TGTGCCAGCAGTCGTCTAGCGGGACCAGATACGCAGTATTTT
>-|TRBV18|TRBJ1-3|-
CASSPSDTGAGSGNTIYF
TGTGCCAGCTCACCGTCGGACACCGGCGCGGGGTCTGGAAACACCATATATTTT
>-|TRBV4-1|TRBJ2-2|-
CASSQDRQLDTGELFF
TGCGCCAGCAGCCAAGATCGGCAGTTAGACACCGGGGAGCTGTTTTTT
>-|TRBV5-8|TRBJ2-7|-
CASSFQGFAYEQYF
TGTGCCAGCAGCTTTCAGGGGTTTGCCTACGAGCAGTACTTC
>few|TRBV2|TRBJ1-3|TRBD1
CASNLQSGGSGNTIYF
TGTGCCAGCAATCTACAATCAGGGGGTTCTGGAAACACCATATATTTT
>-|TRBV9|TRBJ2-2|TRBD1
CASSVGGQGANTGELFF
TGTGCCAGCAGCGTAGGGGGACAGGGGGCGAACACCGGGGAGCTGTTTTTT
>-|TRBV6-5|TRBJ2-7|TRBD1
CASRGTGDYEQYF
TGTGCCAGCAGGGGGACAGGGGATTACGAGCAGTACTTC
>once|TRBV19|TRBJ1-5|-
CASISREGFQPQHF
TGTGCCAGTATTAGCAGGGAGGGTTTTCAGCCCCAGCATTTT
>-|TRBV28|TRBJ2-7|-
CASSLQGREQYF
TGTGCCAGCAGTTTACAGGGGAGAGAGCAGTACTTC
>-|TRBV9|TRBJ1-5|-
CASSVSGVRDQPQHF
TGTGCCAGCAGCGTATCCGGGGTGAGGGATCAGCCCCAGCATTTT
>-|TRBV29-1|TRBJ2-1|TRBD2
CSVTGTSGSAHEQFF
TGCAGCGTCACCGGTACTAGCGGGAGTGCCCATGAGCAGTTCTTC
>-|TRBV29-1|TRBJ2-1|TRBD2
CSAQGNGGAGNEQFF
TGCAGCGCCCAGGGGAACGGGGGGGCCGGGAATGAGCAGTTCTTC
>-|TRBV11-2|TRBJ2-3|-
CASSSQGLDTQYF
TGTGCCAGCAGCTCACAGGGTTTAGATACGCAGTATTTT
>once|TRBV19|TRBJ2-2|TRBD1
CASSIGGTVGELFF
TGTGCCAGTAGTATAGGAGGGACAGTCGGGGAGCTGTTTTTT
>once|TRBV4-2|TRBJ2-7|-
CASSQDLVGSYEQYF
TGTGCCAGCAGCCAAGATTTGGTAGGCTCCTACGAGCAGTACTTC
>-|TRBV11-3|TRBJ1-1|-
CASSSHMNTEAFF
TGTGCCAGCAGCTCGCATATGAACACTGAAGCTTTCTTT
>-|TRBV5-6|TRBJ1-5|TRBD1
CASSYGTGGQPQHF
TGTGCCAGCAGCTACGGGACAGGGGGCCAGCCCCAGCATTTT
>-|TRBV12-3/TRBV12-4|TRBJ1-5|-
CASSWTFHQPQHF
TGTGCCAGCAGTTGGACATTCCATCAGCCCCAGCATTTT
>once|TRBV9|TRBJ2-3|TRBD2
CASSPPRGSDTQYF
TGTGCCAGCAGCCCACCGCGGGGGTCAGATACGCAGTATTTT
>-|TRBV6-5|TRBJ2-7|-
CASSYSGVLAYEQYF
TGTGCCAGCAGTTACTCGGGTGTCCTGGCGTACGAGCAGTACTTC
>-|TRBV18|TRBJ1-1|TRBD1
CASSPYRGDTEAFF
TGTGCCAGCTCACCTTACAGGGGGGACACTGAAGCTTTCTTT
>once|TRBV29-1|TRBJ2-7|-
CSAHTQRGSQYF
TGCAGCGCCCATACGCAAAGGGGAAGCCAATACTTC
>-|TRBV19|TRBJ2-1|TRBD2
CASSGTSRYNEQFF
TGTGCCAGTAGCGGGACTAGTAGGTACAATGAGCAGTTCTTC
>-|TRBV7-9|TRBJ2-7|-
CASSLTPGGGPTYEQYF
TGTGCCAGCAGCTTAACCCCAGGAGGGGGCCCCACCTACGAGCAGTACTTC
>-|TRBV6-5|TRBJ2-3|TRBD2
CASRRLAGVTDTQYF
TGTGCCAGCAGGCGACTAGCGGGGGTCACAGATACGCAGTATTTT